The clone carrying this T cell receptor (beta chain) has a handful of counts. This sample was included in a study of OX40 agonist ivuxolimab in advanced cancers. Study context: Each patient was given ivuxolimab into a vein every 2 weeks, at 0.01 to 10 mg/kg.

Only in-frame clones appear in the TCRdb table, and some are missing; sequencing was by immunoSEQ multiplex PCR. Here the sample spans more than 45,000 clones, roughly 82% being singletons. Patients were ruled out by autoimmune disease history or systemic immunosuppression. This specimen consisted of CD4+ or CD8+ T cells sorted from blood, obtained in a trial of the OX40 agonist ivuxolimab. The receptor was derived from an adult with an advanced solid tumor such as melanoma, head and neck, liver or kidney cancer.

The chain's CDR3 is CASALGGGVQPQHF. The CDR3 DNA is TGTGCTAGTGCCCTCGGAGGGGGAGTACAGCCCCAGCATTTT. This chain connects TRBV12-5 to TRBJ1-5; possible D gene TRBD1, 6 bases. This CDR3 has 14 residues. Germline CDR1 is LGHNT and CDR2 is FRNRAP. The V end lost 7 bases, the J end lost 7 bases, and 17 bases lay between the germline ends. Variable domain in full (rest from reference TRBV12-5 and TRBJ1-5): DARVTQTPRHKVTEMGQEVTMRCQPILGHNTVFWYRQTMMQGLELLAYFRNRAPLDDSGMPKDRFSAEMPDATLATLKIQPSEPRDSAVYFCASALGGGVQPQHFGDGTRLSIL.